These T cell receptor beta chains were read from a single sample in a study of identifying expanded T cells in peripheral blood. The data were produced by immunoSEQ multiplex PCR, yet TCRdb's version contains in-frame clones alone and is incomplete. The table shows tens of thousands of clones, with 88% occurring only once. The sample taken for sequencing was blood. Receptor source: a person aged 18-69 years in good health. CDR3s include the opening cysteine and the closing phenylalanine or tryptophan. A D gene is named only where the DNA matches it firmly. Where a row states a size, it is once, few, many or the class of an expanded clone; other rows omit it.

. | . | TRBJ2-7 | TRBV6-4 | TGTGCCAGCACAACGGGGCGCTACGAGCAGTACTTC | CASTTGRYEQYF
. | TRBD1 | TRBJ1-6 | TRBV6-6 | TGTGCCAGCAGTTATACCGGGACAGAATTCTTCACCCTCCACTTT | CASSYTGTEFFTLHF
. | TRBD1 | TRBJ2-3 | TRBV29-1 | TGCAGCGTTGAAGGACAGGGCAGCGCAGATACGCAGTATTTT | CSVEGQGSADTQYF
. | TRBD1 | TRBJ2-7 | TRBV18 | TGTGCCAGCTCACCCCCAGGGACAGGGTACAACGAGCAGTACTTC | CASSPPGTGYNEQYF
. | TRBD1 | TRBJ1-1 | TRBV30 | TGTGCCTGGAGGGCAGGGGGAAGGACTGAAGCTTTCTTT | CAWRAGGRTEAFF
. | . | TRBJ1-3 | TRBV7-8 | TGTGCCAGCAGCTTAGATCTAGGGAGTGGAAACACCATATATTTT | CASSLDLGSGNTIYF
. | . | TRBJ1-5 | TRBV7-2 | TGTGCCAGCAGCTTAGAAGGAGGTCAGCCCCAGCATTTT | CASSLEGGQPQHF
. | TRBD1 | TRBJ1-1 | TRBV6-5 | TGTGCCAGCAGTTACTCCCTGGAGGGGGCGATGACTTTCTTT | CASSYSLEGAMTFF
. | . | TRBJ2-7 | TRBV2 | TGTGCCAGCAGCGCCCCGAGCTCCTACGAGCAGTACTTC | CASSAPSSYEQYF
. | . | TRBJ2-7 | TRBV6-1 | TGTGCCAGCAGCCACCACCGGGCCTACGAGCAGTACTTC | CASSHHRAYEQYF
. | . | TRBJ1-6 | TRBV6-6 | TGTGCCAGCAGTTACGCCCTCGATTCACCCCTCCACTTT | CASSYALDSPLHF
. | . | TRBJ2-3 | TRBV4-2 | TGTGCCAGCAGCCAAGATAAGTCCGGGGGAATAAATACGCAGTATTTT | CASSQDKSGGINTQYF
once | . | TRBJ2-2 | TRBV30 | TGTGCCTGGAGTCGGGGCGGGGAGCTGTTTTTT | CAWSRGGELFF
. | . | TRBJ2-1 | TRBV6-4 | TGTGCCAGCAGTGACTCTGCCAGGGACTACAATGAGCAGTTCTTC | CASSDSARDYNEQFF
. | TRBD1 | TRBJ1-4 | TRBV2 | TGTGCCAGCAGTGAGGGGACAGGGGGGATTAATGAAAAACTGTTTTTT | CASSEGTGGINEKLFF
. | . | TRBJ2-3 | TRBV5-1 | TGCGCCAGCAGCTTCTCCGGGGTGGTGGATACGCAGTATTTT | CASSFSGVVDTQYF
. | TRBD1 | TRBJ1-5 | TRBV19 | TGTGCCAGTAGTATTGGGGACAGGATCAATCAGCCCCAGCATTTT | CASSIGDRINQPQHF